A selection of T cell receptor beta chains follows, all from one sample in a study of blood T cell repertoires in COVID-19. Only in-frame clones appear in the TCRdb table, and some are missing; sequencing was by immunoSEQ multiplex PCR. This sample has roughly 70,000 clones; around 86% occur once, and the top ten carry 4% to 5.5%. Specimen: peripheral blood. These receptors were obtained from a middle-aged man with active COVID-19. Both conserved end residues are part of each CDR3. A D gene is named only where the DNA matches it firmly.

TRBJ1-4,-,15,TRBV3-1/TRBV3-2,CASSKVTAGYEKLFF
TRBJ2-7,-,16,TRBV23-1,CASSQANSTEPYEQYF
TRBJ2-1,TRBD1,15,TRBV10-2,CATRTGRSSYNEQFF
TRBJ1-1,TRBD1,13,TRBV27,CASRRTGVSEAFF
TRBJ1-6,-,14,TRBV28,CASSFWDKNSPLHF
TRBJ2-5,TRBD1,13,TRBV6-5,CASSMTGWETQYF
TRBJ2-1,TRBD2,15,TRBV6-4,CASSPSLAGGGEQFF
TRBJ2-3,TRBD2,15,TRBV7-6,CASSFSGSPTDTQYF
TRBJ1-5,-,15,TRBV2,CASSPGRGVMEPQHF
TRBJ2-5,TRBD2,14,TRBV30,CACLGGRTGKTQYF
TRBJ2-5,-,14,TRBV5-1,CASSLGQVQETQYF
TRBJ2-7,TRBD2,15,TRBV20-1,CSASPGTSALDEQYF
TRBJ1-2,-,13,TRBV19,CATAVGSTYGYTF
TRBJ2-3,-,17,TRBV11-2,CASSLVQTAGFTDTQYF
TRBJ1-5,-,16,TRBV4-3,CASSQAYRASNQPQHF
TRBJ1-1,TRBD1,15,TRBV3-1/TRBV3-2,CASSQDTRTGGIAFF
TRBJ2-7,-,13,TRBV6-6,CASSYERSYEQYF
TRBJ2-7,TRBD1,16,TRBV7-6,CASTPSGTGEAYEQYF
TRBJ2-2,TRBD1,14,TRBV5-6,CASATGLTAGELFF
TRBJ1-4,-,14,TRBV5-5,CASSGGTPGEKLFF
TRBJ2-5,TRBD2,17,TRBV15,CATSRGALREAQETQYF
TRBJ2-7,TRBD1,14,TRBV27,CASSAGQGASEQYF
TRBJ2-7,-,14,TRBV2,CASLPLIGSYEQYF
TRBJ2-2,-,13,TRBV29-1,CSVSDGGSGELFF
TRBJ2-7,-,14,TRBV7-9,CASSSSRGSYEQYF